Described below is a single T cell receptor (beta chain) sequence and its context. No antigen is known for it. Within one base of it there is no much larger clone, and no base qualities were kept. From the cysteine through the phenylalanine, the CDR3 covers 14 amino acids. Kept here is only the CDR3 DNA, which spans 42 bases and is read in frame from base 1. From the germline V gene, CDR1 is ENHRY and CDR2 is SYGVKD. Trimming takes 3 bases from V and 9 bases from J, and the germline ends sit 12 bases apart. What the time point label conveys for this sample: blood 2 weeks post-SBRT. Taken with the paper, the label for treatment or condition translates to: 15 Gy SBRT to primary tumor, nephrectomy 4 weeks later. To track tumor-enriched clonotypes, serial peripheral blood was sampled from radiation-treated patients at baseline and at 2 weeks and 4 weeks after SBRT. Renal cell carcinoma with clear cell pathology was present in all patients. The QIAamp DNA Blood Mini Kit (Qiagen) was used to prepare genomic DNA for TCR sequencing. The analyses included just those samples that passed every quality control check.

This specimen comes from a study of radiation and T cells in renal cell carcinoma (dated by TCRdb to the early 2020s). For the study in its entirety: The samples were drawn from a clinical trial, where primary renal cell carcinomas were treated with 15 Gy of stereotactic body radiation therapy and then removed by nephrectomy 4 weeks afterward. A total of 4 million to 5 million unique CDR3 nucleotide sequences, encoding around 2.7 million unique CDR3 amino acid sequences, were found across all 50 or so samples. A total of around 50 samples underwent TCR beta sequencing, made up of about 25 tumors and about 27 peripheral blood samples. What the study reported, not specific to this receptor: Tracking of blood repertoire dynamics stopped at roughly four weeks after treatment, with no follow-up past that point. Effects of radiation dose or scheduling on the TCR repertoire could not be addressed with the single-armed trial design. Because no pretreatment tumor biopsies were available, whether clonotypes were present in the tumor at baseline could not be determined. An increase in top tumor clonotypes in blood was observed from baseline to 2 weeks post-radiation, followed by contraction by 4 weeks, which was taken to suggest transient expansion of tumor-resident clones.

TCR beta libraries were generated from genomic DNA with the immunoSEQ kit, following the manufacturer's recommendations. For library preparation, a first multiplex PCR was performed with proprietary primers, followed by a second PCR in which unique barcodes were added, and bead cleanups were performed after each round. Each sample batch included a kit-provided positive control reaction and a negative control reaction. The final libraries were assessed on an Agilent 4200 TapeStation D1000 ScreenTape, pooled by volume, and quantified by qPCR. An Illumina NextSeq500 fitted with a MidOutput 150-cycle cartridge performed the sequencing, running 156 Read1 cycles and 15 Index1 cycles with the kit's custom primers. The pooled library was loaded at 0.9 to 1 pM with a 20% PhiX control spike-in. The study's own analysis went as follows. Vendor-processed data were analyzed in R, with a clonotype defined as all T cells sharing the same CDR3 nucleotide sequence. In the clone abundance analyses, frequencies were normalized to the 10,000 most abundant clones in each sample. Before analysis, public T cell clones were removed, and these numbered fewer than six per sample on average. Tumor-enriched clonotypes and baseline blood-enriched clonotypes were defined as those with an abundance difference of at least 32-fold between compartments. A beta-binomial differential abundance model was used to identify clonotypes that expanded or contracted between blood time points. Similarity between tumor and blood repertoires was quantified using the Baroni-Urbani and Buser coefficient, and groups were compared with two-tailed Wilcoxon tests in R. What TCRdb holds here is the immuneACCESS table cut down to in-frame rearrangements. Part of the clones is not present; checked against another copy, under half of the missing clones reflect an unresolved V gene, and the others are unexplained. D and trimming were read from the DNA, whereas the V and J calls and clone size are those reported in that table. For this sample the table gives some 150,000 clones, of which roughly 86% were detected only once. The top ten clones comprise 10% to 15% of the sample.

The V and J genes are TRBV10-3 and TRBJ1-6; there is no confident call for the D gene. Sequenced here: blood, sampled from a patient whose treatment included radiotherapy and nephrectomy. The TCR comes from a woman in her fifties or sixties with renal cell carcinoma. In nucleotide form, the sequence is TGTGCCATCAGTGACTCACCGGATTCTTCACCCCTCCACTTT. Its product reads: CAISDSPDSSPLHF.